Described below is a single T cell receptor beta chain sequence and its context. The antigen remains unidentified. V lost 2 bases, J lost 9 bases, and 20 bases lay in between. Germline V gives CDR1 WSHSY, CDR2 SAAADI. The CDR3 has 17 residues. Ophthalmopathy donors were characterized by moderate-to-severe activity, CAS of at least 3, NOSPECS of at least 4, and duration under 3 months. The data originate from a study of Graves' ophthalmopathy and Graves' hyperthyroidism. Background on the study: Before any treatment was given, at initial diagnosis, peripheral blood was collected.

Using RNA transcripts, the TCR beta CDR3 regions were amplified. HTBI primers primed a first-round RT-PCR, and a second-round multiplex PCR followed. TCRdb ran MiXCR on the multiplex PCR reads and lists one entry per CDR3 protein. This table has tens of thousands of distinct CDR3 sequences, 50% appearing once. Whole-study results and caveats: Distinction of ophthalmopathy from stable hyperthyroidism by a 13-signature model reached 85% to 90% sensitivity and 65% to 83% specificity.

The chain recombines TRBV10-2 with TRBJ1-6; D call uncertain. The sequence derives from an adult man with Graves' ophthalmopathy. Sequenced sample: peripheral blood. CDR3 in amino acids: CASSETSDQVSPSPLHF. CDR3 nucleotides: TGCGCCAGCAGTGAGACATCAGATCAGGTTTCGCCTTCACCCCTCCACTTT.